The T cell receptor (beta chain) under discussion was sequenced for a study of response to subunit inactivated influenza vaccine. Study outcomes and limitations: The authors suggested that few new T cells are recruited per seasonal influenza vaccination.

Germline V CDR1 and CDR2: SGHAT, FQNNGV. Trimming cost V 3 bases and J 3 bases; bases outside gene matches: 9. The CDR3 loop spans 17 amino acids. A single record per CDR3 protein comes from TCRdb applying MiXCR to the RT-PCR reads. The sample carries approximately 570,000 distinct CDR3 sequences, less than 8% recorded once. This clonotype was seen ten or more times. Antigen unknown. The chain links TRBV11-2 to TRBJ1-5, with TRBD1 matching 9 bases. This clonotype was sampled from a man between 50 and 70 years old who received an inactivated influenza vaccine. The specimen was PBMCs from blood, collected less than 30 months after vaccination. The CDR3 DNA follows: TGTGCCAGCAGCTTGATCGGGACAGGGAGTCTCAATCAGCCCCAGCATTTT. It specifies CASSLIGTGSLNQPQHF.